Listed below are T cell receptor beta chains from one sample, sequenced in a study of cytomegalovirus exposure and HLA in healthy donors. Data came from immunoSEQ multiplex PCR; TCRdb stores just in-frame clones and leaves some out. Its listing shows 150,000 to 200,000 clones. Sample: PBMCs. The receptors originated from a man younger than 40 in good health and CMV-seronegative. Both conserved end residues are part of each CDR3. The D gene is left open where the match is weak.

D: -; J: TRBJ1-4; V: TRBV6-1; DNA: TGTGCCAGCAGTGGATCCCATCGGGGGTACTGGGAAAAACTGTTTTTT; CDR3: CASSGSHRGYWEKLFF
D: -; J: TRBJ1-2; V: TRBV18; DNA: TGTGCCAGCTCACCACGCCAGGGGAACTATGGCTACACCTTC; CDR3: CASSPRQGNYGYTF
D: TRBD1; J: TRBJ2-1; V: TRBV6-4; DNA: TGTGCCAGCAGCGGAGAGGGGGCTTACAATGAGCAGTTCTTC; CDR3: CASSGEGAYNEQFF
D: -; J: TRBJ1-1; V: TRBV9; DNA: TGTGCCAGCAGCGTAGAAAGGGGGTTGACTGAAGCTTTCTTT; CDR3: CASSVERGLTEAFF
D: TRBD1; J: TRBJ2-1; V: TRBV5-6; DNA: TGTGCCAGCAGTTGGGACAGGGCCAATGAGCAGTTCTTC; CDR3: CASSWDRANEQFF
D: -; J: TRBJ1-5; V: TRBV28; DNA: TGTGCCAGCAGTCCCCCTAGGGGGCCCCAGCATTTT; CDR3: CASSPPRGPQHF
D: -; J: TRBJ1-2; V: TRBV5-1; DNA: TGCGCCAGCAGCCCCCTCCGAAACCAGCTTGGAGACTATGGCTACACCTTC; CDR3: CASSPLRNQLGDYGYTF
D: -; J: TRBJ2-1; V: TRBV10-2; DNA: TGCGCCAGCAGTACCGGGAACAACAATGAGCAGTTCTTC; CDR3: CASSTGNNNEQFF
D: -; J: TRBJ2-7; V: TRBV7-8; DNA: TGTGCTAGCAGCTTATGGAATAGCCGTAGCTCCTACGAGCAGTACTTC; CDR3: CASSLWNSRSSYEQYF
D: TRBD2; J: TRBJ2-7; V: TRBV5-6; DNA: TGTGCCAGCAGCTCACGGGGGAGGGGTTACGAGCAGTACTTC; CDR3: CASSSRGRGYEQYF
D: TRBD1; J: TRBJ1-2; V: TRBV6-1; DNA: TGTGCCAGCGTGGAGGGACAGGGGGCTAACTATGGCTACACCTTC; CDR3: CASVEGQGANYGYTF
D: -; J: TRBJ2-2; V: TRBV5-1; DNA: TGCGCCAGCAGCTTGGAGGTGACAACCGGGGAGCTGTTTTTT; CDR3: CASSLEVTTGELFF
D: -; J: TRBJ1-4; V: TRBV5-1; DNA: TGCGCCAGCAGCACCCGGCCCCAAGGTGGAGATGAAAAACTGTTTTTT; CDR3: CASSTRPQGGDEKLFF
D: TRBD2; J: TRBJ2-5; V: TRBV7-3; DNA: TGTGCCAGCAGCCGGACTAGCGGGAAAGAGACCCAGTACTTC; CDR3: CASSRTSGKETQYF
D: -; J: TRBJ1-2; V: TRBV6-5; DNA: TGTGCCAGCAGTTACAACAGATTTAACTATGGCTACACCTTC; CDR3: CASSYNRFNYGYTF
D: TRBD2; J: TRBJ2-2; V: TRBV6-1; DNA: TGTGCCAGCAGACCACTAGCGGGAGACGCCGGGGAGCTGTTTTTT; CDR3: CASRPLAGDAGELFF
D: TRBD1; J: TRBJ1-5; V: TRBV6-1; DNA: TGTGCCAGCAGTTTACAGGGGAGAGAGCCCCAGCATTTT; CDR3: CASSLQGREPQHF
D: -; J: TRBJ2-7; V: TRBV11-2; DNA: TGTGCCAGCAGCAAGTGGACGGGGGAAGTACCCTCGCCGCAGTACTTC; CDR3: CASSKWTGEVPSPQYF
D: TRBD1; J: TRBJ1-2; V: TRBV7-2; DNA: TGTGCCAGCAGCTCACAGGGGGCAAACTATGGCTACACCTTC; CDR3: CASSSQGANYGYTF
D: TRBD2; J: TRBJ2-1; V: TRBV19; DNA: TGTGCCAGTAGTATATGGCGGACTAGCGGGAAGTACAATGAGCAGTTCTTC; CDR3: CASSIWRTSGKYNEQFF
D: -; J: TRBJ1-3; V: TRBV6-6; DNA: TGTGCCAGCATGCCCTCGGGTGTTGGAAACACCATATATTTT; CDR3: CASMPSGVGNTIYF
D: -; J: TRBJ2-7; V: TRBV30; DNA: TGTGCCTGGAGTCCGACAGGGAGGCAGCAGTACTTC; CDR3: CAWSPTGRQQYF